This T cell receptor beta chain appears in the sequencing data of a study of blood T cell repertoires in COVID-19. Study in general: Samples representing acute and convalescent COVID-19 were sourced from the United States, Italy and Spain. PBMCs, B-cell-depleted T cells, or T cells provided the cDNA or gDNA that made up the material.

Germline-derived CDR1 and CDR2 are SGHTA and FQGNSA. Trimming removed 1 base at V and 3 bases at J, with 13 bases between. The CDR3 runs 15 residues. Individuals aged about 18 to 89 years were recruited from some 26 US areas. Clinical histories supplied by participants themselves formed the basis of cohort assignment. Assay: immunoSEQ multiplex PCR; the TCRdb copy retains only in-frame clones and omits some. The table includes 150,000 or so clones, about 80% detected once. Sample: PBMCs or T cells enriched from blood (not recorded which). This sequence joins TRBV7-2 and TRBJ2-7; tentative D call: TRBD2 (5 bases). The source is a man aged 50 to 60 who had recovered from COVID-19. The CDR3 sequence is CASSLVDAGDYEQYF. The DNA for the CDR3 is TGTGCCAGCAGCTTAGTTGATGCGGGCGACTACGAGCAGTACTTC.